This entry is about one TCR beta chain. The antigen is undetermined. This entry is derived from a study of shared clonotypes between healthy human individuals. Regarding the study as a whole: It was anticipated that sequencing depth would influence how many clonotypes donors shared. Owing to a small donor count, the genetic and exposure-history diversity represented was limited.

Assay used: immunoSEQ multiplex PCR; TCRdb lists only in-frame clones, some missing. The sample has around 2.5 million clones, over 85% seen once. Trimming cost V 5 bases and J 2 bases, with 15 bases left between them. The germline V gene encodes CDR1 LNHDA and CDR2 SQIVND (reference sequence). The CDR3 has 16 residues. Source material: naive CD4+ T cells from PBMCs. Specified subset: CD45RA+ positively selected. The TCR originated in a man aged 18 to 30 in good health. Some clones in this sample may be carry-over from other donors' samples. The chain recombines TRBV19 with TRBJ1-4; a weak D match, TRBD1 (6 bases). The CDR3 nucleotides are TGTGCCAGTAGTCAGCCCGGGGGGCAGACTAATGAAAAACTGTTTTTT. Protein product: CASSQPGGQTNEKLFF.